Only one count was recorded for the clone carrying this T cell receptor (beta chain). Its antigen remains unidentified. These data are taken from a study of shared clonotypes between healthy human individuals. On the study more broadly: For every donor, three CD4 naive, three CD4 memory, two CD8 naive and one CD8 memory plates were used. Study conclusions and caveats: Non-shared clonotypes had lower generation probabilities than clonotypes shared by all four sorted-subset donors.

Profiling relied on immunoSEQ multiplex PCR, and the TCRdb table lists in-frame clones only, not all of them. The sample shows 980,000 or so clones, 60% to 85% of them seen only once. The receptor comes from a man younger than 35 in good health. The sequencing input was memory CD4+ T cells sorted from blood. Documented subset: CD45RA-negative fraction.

Here the CDR3 DNA reads TGTGCCAGCAGCGGGCAGATTCCCGACACCAAAAACATTCAGTACTTC. This encodes CASSGQIPDTKNIQYF. The J gene is TRBJ2-4, the V gene TRBV7-2; D not resolved. Germline-derived CDR1 and CDR2 are SGHTA and FQGNSA. The CDR3 sequence is 16 residues long. V was trimmed by 5 bases and J by 2 bases, leaving 16 bases between them.